This T cell receptor (beta chain) is drawn from a study of patients and donors after allogeneic stem cell transplantation. From the RT-PCR reads, TCRdb called clonotypes with MiXCR, one entry per CDR3 protein. This sample has roughly 940,000 distinct CDR3 sequences, with about a sixth found just once. The CDR3 totals 11 residues. CDR1 ENHRY and CDR2 SYGVKD come from the germline V gene. Trimming removed 10 bases at V and 5 bases at J, with 10 bases between. The clonotype comes from a human donor who was either an allogeneic HSCT recipient or a stem cell or donor lymphocyte infusion donor (not recorded which). It is not recorded whose cells these are; they may come from a transplant donor. Sequencing was carried out using blood, either unsorted or a sorted T cell fraction (not recorded which). The V gene is TRBV10-3, the J gene TRBJ2-3; no clear D. CDR3: CATGLEDTQYF. DNA of the CDR3: TGTGCCACCGGGTTGGAAGATACGCAGTATTTT.